Sequencing of this TCR beta chain was carried out in a study of T cell responses to AZD1222 COVID-19 vaccine. Findings and limits, study-wide: Spike-specific TCR breadth and depth were elevated following two AZD1222 doses. Repertoire sampling was restricted to post-peak T cell response timepoints. Mapped onto spike, vaccine-associated CD4 TCRs spanned it and were dominant at 160-218 and 743-854. White British donors predominated, females outnumbered males, and clonal diversity was possibly underestimated.

With V trimmed by 4 bases and J by 5 bases, 4 bases remained unmatched. The germline gives CDR1 MNHEY, CDR2 SVGAGI. The CDR3 spans 13 residues. This clone was detected only once. Its antigen remains unknown. Profiled with immunoSEQ multiplex PCR; TCRdb holds only in-frame clones, not every one. The table lists some 150,000 clones, over 80% of them singletons. This receptor was obtained from an adult in good health. The sample was peripheral blood, taken on day 0 of MenACWY control vaccination. This rearrangement joins TRBV6-5 to TRBJ1-1; 7 nucleotides match TRBD1. The CDR3 spells CASSSTGATEAFF. Here the CDR3 DNA reads TGTGCCAGCAGTTCTACAGGGGCTACTGAAGCTTTCTTT.